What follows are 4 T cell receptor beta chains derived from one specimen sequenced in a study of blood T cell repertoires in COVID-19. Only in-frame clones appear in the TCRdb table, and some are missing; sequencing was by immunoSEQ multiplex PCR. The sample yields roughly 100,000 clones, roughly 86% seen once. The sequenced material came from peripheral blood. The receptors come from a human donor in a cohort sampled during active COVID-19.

CDR3 sequence reads: CAISGDEGEGARADTQYF. As DNA, the CDR3 is TGTGCCATCAGTGGCGATGAGGGAGAGGGGGCAAGGGCAGATACGCAGTATTTT. V usage is TRBV10-3 and J usage is TRBJ2-3; TRBD1 matches at 7 bases. Germline V lookup: CDR1 ENHRY, CDR2 SYGVKD. This CDR3 is 18 amino acids long. Trimming cost V 4 bases and J 4 bases; bases outside gene matches: 17.

This CDR3 is CASSPGPYSSSGANVLTF. CDR3 bases: TGTGCCAGCAGCCCAGGGCCCTACAGCAGCTCTGGGGCCAACGTCCTGACTTTC. This chain joins TRBV7-2 and TRBJ2-6; TRBD1 is a possible D gene (5 bases). Germline assignment: CDR1 SGHTA and CDR2 FQGNSA. Trimming cost V 5 bases and J 0 bases, with 17 bases left between them. This CDR3 is built from 18 residues.

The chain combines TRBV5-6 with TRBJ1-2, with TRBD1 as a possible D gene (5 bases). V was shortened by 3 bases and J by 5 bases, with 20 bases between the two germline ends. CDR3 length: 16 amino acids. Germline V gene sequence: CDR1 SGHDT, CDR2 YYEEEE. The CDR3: CASSSPSGVQAYGYTF. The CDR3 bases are TGTGCCAGCAGCTCACCCTCGGGGGTGCAGGCGTATGGCTACACCTTC. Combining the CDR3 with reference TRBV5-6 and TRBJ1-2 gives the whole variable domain DAGVTQSPTHLIKTRGQQVTLRCSPKSGHDTVSWYQQALGQGPQFIFQYYEEEERQRGNFPDRFSGHQFPNYSSELNVNALLLGDSALYLCASSSPSGVQAYGYTFGSGTRLTVV.

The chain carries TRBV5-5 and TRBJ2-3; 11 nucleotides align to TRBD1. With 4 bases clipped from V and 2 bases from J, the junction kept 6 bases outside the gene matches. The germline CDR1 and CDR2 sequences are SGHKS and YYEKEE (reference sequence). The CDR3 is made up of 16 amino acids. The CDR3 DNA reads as TGTGCCAGCAGCCCCGGGACAGGGGGGCCCACAGATACGCAGTATTTT. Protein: CASSPGTGGPTDTQYF.